The 8 T cell receptor beta chains given below trace back to one sample, sequenced in a study of cytomegalovirus exposure and HLA in healthy donors. The study ran its PCR with 60 Vbeta and 13 Jbeta primers. Assay used: immunoSEQ multiplex PCR; TCRdb lists only in-frame clones, some missing. The data show around 190,000 clones, around 78% seen once. Material: PBMCs. These receptors originate from a woman in her 30s in good health and CMV-seropositive.

This clone was counted a single time. This chain connects TRBV5-6 to TRBJ1-2, with D perhaps TRBD1 (5 bases). This CDR3 contains 14 residues. Germline-derived CDR1 and CDR2 are SGHDT and YYEEEE. V dropped 4 bases and J dropped 4 bases, with 14 bases sitting between them. The DNA of the CDR3 is TGTGCCAGCAGCCCTCGACAGAACCTCTATGGCTACACCTTC. Its protein is CASSPRQNLYGYTF.

The V and J genes are TRBV23-1 and TRBJ2-5; D is possibly TRBD2 (5 bases). TRBV23-1 is an ORF, and what it does is uncertain. The V and J ends lost 0 bases and 5 bases respectively, with 16 bases between them. This CDR3 has 16 residues. The CDR3 sequence is CASSQSGVGPRETQYF. Written as DNA, the CDR3 is TGCGCCAGCAGTCAATCGGGAGTTGGACCCCGCGAGACCCAGTACTTC.

V usage is TRBV5-4 and J usage is TRBJ2-1; a possible D gene is TRBD2 (5 bases). CDR3 length equals 15 residues. Germline V gene lookup returns CDR1 SGHNT and CDR2 YYREEE (reference sequence). The V end was cut by 4 bases, the J end by 6 bases, with 17 bases between. CDR3 bases: TGTGCCAGCAGCCCATCAGTCGGGGTAGCCAATGAGCAGTTCTTC. Translating gives CASSPSVGVANEQFF.

The chain joins TRBV28 to TRBJ1-6; the D is unclear. CDR1 and CDR2 (germline): MDHEN, SYDVKM. The CDR3 is made up of 14 amino acids. Trimming took off 7 bases at V and 0 bases at J, with 7 bases between the two ends. Written as DNA, the CDR3 is TGTGCCAGCAACGATAGCTCCTATAATTCACCCCTCCACTTT. Protein product: CASNDSSYNSPLHF.

V and J are TRBV7-9 and TRBJ1-2; D unresolved. The germline V gene has CDR1 SEHNR and CDR2 FQNEAQ (reference sequence). Deletions cut 3 bases from V and 2 bases from J, with 13 bases between. This CDR3 comprises 15 residues. CDR3 protein: CASSFPTGFNYGYTF. CDR3 bases: TGTGCCAGCAGCTTTCCGACGGGTTTCAACTATGGCTACACCTTC.

This sequence joins TRBV28 and TRBJ1-1; tentatively, D is TRBD1 (5 bases). Germline V lookup: CDR1 MDHEN, CDR2 SYDVKM. CDR3 length equals 11 residues. The ends were cut back, 6 bases at V and 7 bases at J, with 9 bases in the middle. The CDR3: CASRTQGEAFF. The DNA of the CDR3 is TGTGCCAGCAGGACGCAGGGTGAAGCTTTCTTT.

The chain links TRBV5-1 to TRBJ2-7, with D perhaps matching TRBD1 (7 bases). Trimming took off 4 bases at V and 2 bases at J, with 19 bases between the two ends. The CDR3 runs 16 residues. Germline CDR1 SGHRS, CDR2 YFSETQ. CDR3 DNA sequence: TGCGCCAGCAGCCCCAGGGGGGAGATTTCCGCCTACGAGCAGTACTTC. Amino acids: CASSPRGEISAYEQYF.

The V and J genes are TRBV7-9 and TRBJ2-3; 7 bases fit TRBD2. J gave up 3 bases and V 5 bases, and 8 bases lay outside the gene matches. The CDR3 is 15 amino acids. CDR1 and CDR2 (germline): SEHNR, FQNEAQ (reference sequence). CDR3 in DNA: TGTGCCAGCAGCCACCGGGCGGGGGATACAGATACGCAGTATTTT. This encodes CASSHRAGDTDTQYF. The full variable domain, rest sourced from reference TRBV7-9 and TRBJ2-3, is DTGVSQNPRHKITKRGQNVTFRCDPISEHNRLYWYRQTLGQGPEFLTYFQNEAQLEKSRLLSDRFSAERPKGSFSTLEIQRTEQGDSAMYLCASSHRAGDTDTQYFGPGTRLTVL.